This T cell receptor (beta chain) was captured in a study of identifying expanded T cells in peripheral blood. This clone was detected ten times or more. What it recognizes is unknown. V dropped 6 bases and J dropped 0 bases, with 11 bases sitting between them. CDR1 is WNHNN and CDR2 is SYGVQD in the germline V gene (reference sequence). The CDR3 consists of 14 residues. Some clones are missing from TCRdb's copy, which holds only in-frame ones; the method was immunoSEQ multiplex PCR. Of 120,000 or so clones in the sample, approximately 84% were seen once. Regarding the study as a whole: About 1.2 clones differed between technical replicates, versus around 15 and 18 over time. Across healthy donors, higher total template counts meant significantly greater roughly 2-week count variance.

During the collection period, no donor immune events like infections were recorded. V is TRBV10-1 and J is TRBJ1-1; D unresolved. Sequencing was performed on blood. The source is a person between 18 and 75 years old in good health. The CDR3 sequence is CASSARGLNTEAFF. In nucleotides, the CDR3 is TGCGCCAGCAGCGCCCGTGGCCTGAACACTGAAGCTTTCTTT.